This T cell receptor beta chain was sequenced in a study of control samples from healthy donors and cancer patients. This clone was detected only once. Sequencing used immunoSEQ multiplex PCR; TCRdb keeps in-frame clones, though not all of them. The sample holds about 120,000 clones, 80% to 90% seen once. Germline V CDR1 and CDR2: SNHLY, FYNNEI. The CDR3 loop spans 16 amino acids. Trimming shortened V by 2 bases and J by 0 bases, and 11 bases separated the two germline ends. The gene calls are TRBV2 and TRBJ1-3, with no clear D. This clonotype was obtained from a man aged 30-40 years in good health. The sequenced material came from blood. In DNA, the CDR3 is TGTGCCAGCAGTGAACAGTCCACTCACTCTGGAAACACCATATATTTT. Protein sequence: CASSEQSTHSGNTIYF.